Sequencing of this TCR beta chain was carried out in a study of blood T cell repertoires in COVID-19. Overall study context: Material from acute and convalescent COVID-19 was sourced from the United States, Italy and Spain. From T cells, B-cell-depleted T cells, or PBMCs came the material, which was cDNA or gDNA.

How the authors handled the data: Scientists estimated how many nucleated cells there were by amplifying reference gene primers. TCRdb keeps only in-frame clones here, not all; method: immunoSEQ multiplex PCR. V, J and clone size were drawn from that table, and D and trimming were deduced from the DNA. The sample lists a few hundred thousand clones, around 84% seen once, with around 2.7% in the top ten. Germline lookup yields CDR1 KGHSH and CDR2 LQKENI. Unmatched junction bases numbered 12, after V lost 6 bases and J lost 10 bases. The CDR3 extends over 15 amino acids. The sequence derives from a man aged 55 to 69 with acute or convalescent COVID-19. The material sequenced was peripheral blood. The chain couples TRBV18 to TRBJ2-6, with 7 bases lining up with TRBD1. CDR3 sequence: CASSPGQANSNVLTF. In nucleotides, the CDR3 is TGTGCCAGCTCGCCCGGACAGGCTAACTCTAACGTCCTGACTTTC.